The T cell receptor (beta chain) under discussion was sequenced for a study of cytomegalovirus exposure and HLA in healthy donors (dated by TCRdb to the late 2010s). General notes on the study: According to an earlier analysis of around 600 of the donors, about 190 million T cells yielded 117 million unique TCR beta sequences and 276 Gb of sequence data. Roughly 300 gigabases of sequencing data and approximately 85 million unique TCR sequences were included in an early release covering around 600 HLA-typed donors. Of the roughly 400 genotyped donors, around 81% fell in the genetic ancestry cluster associated with self-reported Caucasian donors. The aim of the study was to test whether cataloging public T cell receptors could identify signatures of past pathogen exposure. The T cell repertoires of under 750 subjects were profiled by immunosequencing and related to cytomegalovirus serostatus. Besides the first cohort of 550 to 750 subjects, a separate validation cohort made up of 90 to 150 different subjects was used. High-throughput TCR immunosequencing, statistical association of individual TCRs with disease status, and machine learning were combined to predict cytomegalovirus infection status. To study patterns of TCR occurrence, a later analysis re-analyzed previously published TCR beta repertoires from 700 or so donors and added high-resolution HLA genotyping. Rather than drawing on any new phenotypic data, the later analysis identified candidate immune exposures from TCR beta sequences and the way those sequences occurred across donors. An earlier analysis of around 640 of the donors used high-throughput TCR beta sequencing to judge whether each TCR beta V gene segment behaved as functional or pseudogenic. Donor age, sex, ethnicity and CMV serostatus were compiled alongside the repertoire data. Genome-wide SNP genotypes for about three fifths of the roughly 700 donors were used in a later genetic analysis, which treated that subset as a discovery cohort. All discovery cohort repertoires had been generated using a single sequencing platform. Both class I and class II loci were covered by HLA typing, at four-digit resolution. The number of donors typed differed by locus, with about 629-630 for A, B, C, DRB1 and DQB1, around 560 for DQA1, 600 to 610 for DPA1, and 472 for DPB1. Roughly 5 DR-DQ haplotypes were handled as single units for association and clustering, since linkage in the cohort was strong. Among roughly 400 genotyped donors of the cohort, an average of approximately 250,000 unique TCR beta nucleotide sequences were sequenced per donor, roughly 18% of them non-productive. What the research found in general, with its limitations: In a later analysis, several top co-occurrence clusters were reported to appear linked to parvovirus B19, influenza, CMV and Epstein-Barr virus. Because counts were too low, about 18 rarely observed V segments, including chromosome 9 orphons, were excluded from the earlier analysis of about 500 of the donors. A group of highly shared sequence variants was considered likely to be a technical artifact of the sequencing pipeline. Because the 87-base-pair reads could not distinguish some IMGT-functional V segments, including TRBV6-2 and TRBV6-3, those segments were excluded. The classifier was reported to diagnose cytomegalovirus status with high specificity and sensitivity in both the original cohort and the validation cohort. It was suggested by the authors that the approach could potentially be generalized to other disease states and immunological phenotypes. A later analysis found that TCR association rates varied across HLA loci, with DRB1 alleles showing the most associated TCRs and HLA-C alleles the fewest. Strong co-occurrence of HLA alleles, especially DR and DQ, made assigning TCR associations to individual alleles difficult. The presence/absence analyses assumed that sequencing depth was roughly uniform across donors, and that assumption may not be true. In this cohort, only TCR beta chains were sequenced, and detectable features were limited by the absence of alpha or paired-chain data. In a later genetic analysis, a missense DCLRE1C variant was associated with V-gene and J-gene trimming of TCR beta chains, and the association was replicated in an independent cohort. Compared with equally common non-associated chains, HLA-associated TCR beta chains in a later analysis were more clonally expanded and had lower generation probabilities. In a later genetic analysis, fewer N-insertions in productive TCRs were reported among donors in an Asian-associated ancestry cluster than the roughly 670-donor mean. Because some donors lacked HLA typing at each locus, the association tests relied only on the typed subset. For the cohort, immune exposure information was limited to CMV serostatus. At a false discovery rate of 0.05, a later analysis linked some 17,000 TCR beta sequences to specific HLA alleles. In an earlier analysis of fewer than 750 of the donors, most TCR beta V segments were observed in productive rearrangements about 87% or about 30% of the time, broadly matching IMGT annotations. In a later analysis, most CMV-associated TCR beta chains were found to appear HLA-restricted, with HLA associations seemingly driven largely by CMV exposure. Across donors, most TCR sequences were observed very rarely, whereas some public TCRs were present in many individuals. A few of the identified cytomegalovirus-associated TCR beta chains were confirmed in vitro to be specific for cytomegalovirus antigens. A further reported finding was that TCR beta sequences accurately predicted the HLA-A and HLA-B alleles for most subjects in the first cohort. Correlated functional status among segregating V segments might reflect linkage disequilibrium, but an unknown experimental factor could not be ruled out. The study listed 164 TCR beta chains as associated with cytomegalovirus.

The cohort consisted of 666 healthy bone marrow donors. At the time of sampling, every cohort member was nominally healthy, though immune exposures that went unrecorded were likely present. The donor was CMV seropositive and belonged to the group of 250 to 300 seropositive cohort members. Every donor gave a peripheral blood sample, and the peripheral blood mononuclear cells from that sample were used for TCR beta sequencing. Genomic DNA was extracted from the blood cell samples with the Qiagen DNeasy Blood Extraction Kit. Receptor libraries were prepared by the immunoSEQ multiplex PCR assay. A mixture of 60 forward primers for TCR Vbeta segments and 13 reverse primers for TCR Jbeta segments was used in the multiplex PCR. The CDR3 region of rearranged TCR beta genes was amplified from genomic DNA with a multiplex PCR assay. On the Illumina HiSeq System, the amplified TCR beta libraries were sequenced as 87-base-pair reads. In the original analysis: A later analysis counted about 80 million unique TCR beta chains across the 650 to 700 repertoires, and 9 million to 14 million of these chains were shared by at least two donors. Raw reads were error-corrected and collapsed into unique sequences by a nearest-neighbor algorithm in which closely related sequences were merged to remove PCR and sequencing errors. CDR3 sequences were aligned to IMGT reference sequences to assign V, D and J gene segments. For a sequence to be retained, a match of at least six nucleotides was required to both a V gene segment and a J gene segment. Rearrangements were called productive when the CDR3 lacked stop codons and stayed in frame with V and J; all others were non-productive. CDR3 was defined according to IMGT convention as the region running from the second conserved V-encoded cysteine to the conserved J-encoded phenylalanine. The earlier analysis of about 610 of the donors excluded sequences that lacked an unambiguous match to a single V gene segment. An earlier analysis of about 600 of the donors called V segments functional above 56.7% productive rearrangements and segregating when the between-donor standard deviation exceeded 5%. A statistical classification framework was built to diagnose cytomegalovirus status from the catalog of TCR beta chain sequences. A later analysis assigned V and J genes by comparing TCR nucleotide sequences with IMGT/GENE-DB human TR gene sequences. In a later analysis, CDR3 sequences and most-parsimonious VDJ recombination scenarios were assigned using the TCRdist pipeline. In a later analysis, each TCR beta chain was defined by its CDR3 amino acid sequence together with its V-gene family, and reads without a unique V-gene family were excluded. To address suspected cross-contamination and a sequencing artifact, a later analysis removed over 500 highly shared, low-generation-probability nucleotide sequences. In a later analysis, a clonal expansion index was calculated for each public chain from normalized within-repertoire ranks of inferred template counts. In a later analysis, generation probabilities were computed using a VDJ recombination model fitted to out-of-frame rearrangements, and the results were checked against IGoR. Hypergeometric tests were used in a later analysis to score TCR-TCR, TCR-HLA and TCR-CMV co-occurrence, with a repertoire-size bias correction applied to the TCR pairs. To estimate false discovery rates, a later analysis permuted the HLA or CMV assignments 20 times. In a later analysis, co-occurring TCRs were grouped with DBSCAN, and TCRdist sequence similarity was added when clustering was performed within HLA-allele-positive subsets. For co-occurrence clustering, repertoires with fewer than 30,000 or more than 120,000 public chains were excluded, along with several repertoires with anomalous nucleotide sharing. TCRdb stores this immuneACCESS table with in-frame sequences only. Part of the clones is absent; in the studies checked, under half of the shortfall reflects unresolved V genes, and no reason is known for the rest. V, J and clone size are taken as reported in that table, and D and trimming were inferred from the DNA itself. The sample records 150,000 to 200,000 clones, around 80% of which are singletons. Clones ranked in the top ten supply about 13% of the sample.

Comment on this clone: Its specific antigen is unknown. Base qualities are not provided; no much larger clone lies one nucleotide away.

The CDR3 goes from the cysteine to the phenylalanine over 13 residues. This entry keeps only the CDR3 DNA: 39 bases, framed from base 1. The germline V gene sets CDR1 to WSHSY and CDR2 to SAAADI. Trimmed from V: 8 bases; trimmed from J: 2 bases; junction bases lacking a gene match: 4. This sequence uses TRBV10-2 and TRBJ2-3; the central 7 bases match TRBD2. The receptor was isolated from a woman between 45 and 60 years old in good health and CMV-seropositive. Sample: PBMCs. The DNA is TGCGCCAGCGGGGAGGGGTACACAGATACGCAGTATTTT. Its translation reads: CASGEGYTDTQYF.